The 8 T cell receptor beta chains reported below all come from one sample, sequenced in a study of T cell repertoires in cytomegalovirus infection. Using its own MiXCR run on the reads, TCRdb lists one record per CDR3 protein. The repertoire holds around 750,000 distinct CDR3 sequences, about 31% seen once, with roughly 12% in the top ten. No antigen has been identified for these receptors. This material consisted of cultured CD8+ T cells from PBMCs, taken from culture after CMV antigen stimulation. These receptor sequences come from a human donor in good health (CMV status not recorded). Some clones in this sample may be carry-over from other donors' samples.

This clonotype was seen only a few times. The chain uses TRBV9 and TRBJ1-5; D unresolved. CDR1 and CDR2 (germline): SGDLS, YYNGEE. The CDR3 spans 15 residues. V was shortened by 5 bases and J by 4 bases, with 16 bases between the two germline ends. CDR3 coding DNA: TGTGCCAGCAGTGAAACTCCGGGAGTGAATCAGCCCCAGCATTTT. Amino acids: CASSETPGVNQPQHF.

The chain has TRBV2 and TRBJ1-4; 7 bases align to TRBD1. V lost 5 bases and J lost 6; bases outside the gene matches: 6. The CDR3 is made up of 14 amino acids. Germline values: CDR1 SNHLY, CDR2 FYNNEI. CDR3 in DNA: TGTGCCAGCAGTTCCACAGGGGCTGATGAAAAACTGTTTTTT. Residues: CASSSTGADEKLFF.

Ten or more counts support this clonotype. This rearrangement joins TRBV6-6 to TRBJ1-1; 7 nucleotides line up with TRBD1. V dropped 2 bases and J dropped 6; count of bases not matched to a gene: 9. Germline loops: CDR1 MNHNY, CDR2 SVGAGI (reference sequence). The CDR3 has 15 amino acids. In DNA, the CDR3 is TGTGCCAGCAGTTACCCCGAAGACAGGGTCCCTGAAGCTTTCTTT. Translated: CASSYPEDRVPEAFF.

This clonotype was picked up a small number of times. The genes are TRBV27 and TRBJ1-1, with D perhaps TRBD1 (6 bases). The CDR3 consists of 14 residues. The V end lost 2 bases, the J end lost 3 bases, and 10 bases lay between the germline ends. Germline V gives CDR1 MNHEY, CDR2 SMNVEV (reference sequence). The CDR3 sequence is CASSLPGQYTEAFF. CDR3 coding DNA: TGTGCCAGCAGTTTACCAGGACAGTACACTGAAGCTTTCTTT.

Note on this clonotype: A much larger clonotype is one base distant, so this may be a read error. The CDR3 DNA reads as TGTGCCAGCAACGTCAGGGGACAGCCCCAGCATTTT. Its translation is CASNVRGQPQHF. The chain joins TRBV7-9 to TRBJ1-5; D might be TRBD1 (6 bases). Trimming removed 7 bases at V and 7 bases at J, with 11 bases between. CDR3 length: 12 amino acids. The germline V gene has CDR1 SEHNR and CDR2 FQNEAQ (reference sequence).

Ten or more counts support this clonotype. CDR3 DNA sequence: TGTGCCAGCAGCTTAACCTACAGGAACACCGGGGAGCTGTTTTTT. Amino acid sequence: CASSLTYRNTGELFF. The chain uses TRBV7-6 and TRBJ2-2; D call uncertain. CDR1 SGHVS and CDR2 FNYEAQ come from the germline V gene. Trimming shortened V by 2 bases and J by 1 base, and 8 bases separated the two germline ends. The CDR3 is 15 amino acids. Together with reference TRBV7-6 and TRBJ2-2, the CDR3 gives the full variable domain: GAGVSQSPRYKVTKRGQDVALRCDPISGHVSLYWYRQALGQGPEFLTYFNYEAQQDKSGLPNDRFSAERPEGSISTLTIQRTEQRDSAMYRCASSLTYRNTGELFFGEGSRLTVL.

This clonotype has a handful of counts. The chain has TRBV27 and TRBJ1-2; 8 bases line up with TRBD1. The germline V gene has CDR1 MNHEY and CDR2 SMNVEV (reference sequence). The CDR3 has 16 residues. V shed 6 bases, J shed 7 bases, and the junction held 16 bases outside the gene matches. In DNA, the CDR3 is TGTGCCAGCAGCCGGACAGGGCCATGGCAAAAGTCTGGCTACACCTTC. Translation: CASSRTGPWQKSGYTF.

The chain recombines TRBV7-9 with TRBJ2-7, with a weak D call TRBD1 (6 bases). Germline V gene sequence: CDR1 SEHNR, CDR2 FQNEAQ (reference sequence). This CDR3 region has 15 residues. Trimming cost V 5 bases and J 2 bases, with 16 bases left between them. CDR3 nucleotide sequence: TGTGCCAGCAGCCCCCCTGTGACAGGTACCTACGAGCAGTACTTC. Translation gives CASSPPVTGTYEQYF.